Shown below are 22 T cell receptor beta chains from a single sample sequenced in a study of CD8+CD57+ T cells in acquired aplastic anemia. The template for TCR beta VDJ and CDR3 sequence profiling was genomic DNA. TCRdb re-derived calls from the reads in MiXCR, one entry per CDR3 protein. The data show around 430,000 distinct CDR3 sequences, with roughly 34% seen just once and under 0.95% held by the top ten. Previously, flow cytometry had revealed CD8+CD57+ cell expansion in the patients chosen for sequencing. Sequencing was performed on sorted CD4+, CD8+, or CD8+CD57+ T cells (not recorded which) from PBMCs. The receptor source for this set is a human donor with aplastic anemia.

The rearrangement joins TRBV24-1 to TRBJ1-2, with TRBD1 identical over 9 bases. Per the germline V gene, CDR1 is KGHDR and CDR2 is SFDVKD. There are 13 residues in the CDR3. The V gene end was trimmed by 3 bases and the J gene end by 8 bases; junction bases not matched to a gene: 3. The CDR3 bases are TGTGCCACCAGTGATACCGGGACAGGGGGCTACACCTTC. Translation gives CATSDTGTGGYTF.

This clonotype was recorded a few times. This CDR3 reads CATGNEKLFF. DNA for the CDR3: TGTGCCACCGGAAATGAAAAACTGTTTTTT. The J gene is TRBJ1-4, the V gene TRBV6-5; D is unresolved. The germline V gene encodes CDR1 MNHEY and CDR2 SVGAGI. The CDR3 runs 10 residues. With 10 bases removed from V and 5 bases from J, the gap between germline ends came to 5 bases.

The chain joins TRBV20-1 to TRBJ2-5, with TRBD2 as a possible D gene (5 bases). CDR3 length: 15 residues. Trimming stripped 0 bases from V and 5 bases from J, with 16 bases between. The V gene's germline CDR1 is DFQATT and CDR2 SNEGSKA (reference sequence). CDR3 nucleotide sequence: TGCAGTGCTAGAGATGGCGACTCTGGAGGCGAGACCCAGTACTTC. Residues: CSARDGDSGGETQYF.

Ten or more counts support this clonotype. CDR3 nucleotides: TGCAGTGCTGGGCGGCAGGGCACCTACGAGCAGTACTTC. It codes for CSAGRQGTYEQYF. The V call is TRBV20-1, the J call TRBJ2-7, with a weak D call TRBD1 (5 bases). Deletions cut 5 bases from V and 2 bases from J, with 13 bases between. This CDR3 has 13 residues. Looked up from germline, CDR1 is DFQATT and CDR2 is SNEGSKA (reference sequence).

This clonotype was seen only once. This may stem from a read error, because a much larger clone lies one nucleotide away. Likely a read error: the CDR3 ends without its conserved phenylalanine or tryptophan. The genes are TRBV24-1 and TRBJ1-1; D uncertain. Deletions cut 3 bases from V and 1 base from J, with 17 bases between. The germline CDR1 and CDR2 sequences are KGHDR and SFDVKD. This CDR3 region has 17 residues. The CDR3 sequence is CATSDEKNSLTNTEAFL. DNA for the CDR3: TGTGCCACCAGTGATGAAAAAAACAGTCTTACGAACACTGAAGCTTTCCTT.

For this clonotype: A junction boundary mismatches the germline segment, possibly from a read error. CDR3 nucleotide sequence: TGTGCCAGCAGTTTACTAGGGGGTAGTGGTGAGCAGTTCTTC. This sequence encodes CASSLLGGSGEQFF. The chain is built from TRBV10-3 and TRBJ2-1, with TRBD1 as a possible D gene (6 bases). Germline V gene sequence: CDR1 ENHRY, CDR2 SYGVKD. The length of the CDR3 is 14 residues.

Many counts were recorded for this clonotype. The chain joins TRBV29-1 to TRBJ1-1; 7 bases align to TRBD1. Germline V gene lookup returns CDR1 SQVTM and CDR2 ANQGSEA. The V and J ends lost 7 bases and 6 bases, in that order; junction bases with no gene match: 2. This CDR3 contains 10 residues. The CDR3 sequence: CSDDRAEAFF. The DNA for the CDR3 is TGCAGCGATGACAGGGCTGAAGCTTTCTTT. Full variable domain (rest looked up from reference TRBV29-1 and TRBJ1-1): SAVISQKPSRDICQRGTSLTIQCQVDSQVTMMFWYRQQPGQSLTLIATANQGSEATYESGFVIDKFPISRPNLTFSTLTVSNMSPEDSSIYLCSDDRAEAFFGQGTRLTVV.

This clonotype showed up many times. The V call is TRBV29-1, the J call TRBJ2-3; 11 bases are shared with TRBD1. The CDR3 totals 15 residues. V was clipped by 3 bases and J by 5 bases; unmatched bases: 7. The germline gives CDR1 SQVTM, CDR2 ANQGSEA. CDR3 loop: CSVDGQGAGGDTQYF. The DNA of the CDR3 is TGCAGCGTTGACGGACAGGGGGCTGGGGGAGATACGCAGTATTTT.

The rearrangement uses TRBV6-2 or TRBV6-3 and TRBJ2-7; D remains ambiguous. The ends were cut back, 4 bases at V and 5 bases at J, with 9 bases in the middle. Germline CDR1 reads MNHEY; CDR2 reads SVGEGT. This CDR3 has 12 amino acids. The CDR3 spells CASSSWTHEQYF. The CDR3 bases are TGTGCCAGCAGTTCCTGGACGCACGAGCAGTACTTC.

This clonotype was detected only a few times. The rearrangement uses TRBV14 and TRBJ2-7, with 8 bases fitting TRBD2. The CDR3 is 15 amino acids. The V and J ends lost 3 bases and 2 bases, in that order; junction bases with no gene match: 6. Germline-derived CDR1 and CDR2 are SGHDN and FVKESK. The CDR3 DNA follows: TGTGCCAGCAGCCAGGGGGGTAGCGGGACCTACGAGCAGTACTTC. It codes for CASSQGGSGTYEQYF.

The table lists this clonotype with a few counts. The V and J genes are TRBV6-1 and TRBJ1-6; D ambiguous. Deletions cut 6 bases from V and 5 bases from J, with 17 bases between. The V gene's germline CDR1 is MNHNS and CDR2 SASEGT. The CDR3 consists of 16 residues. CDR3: CASRQPRTEHNSPLHF. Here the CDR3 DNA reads TGTGCCAGCAGACAACCGAGGACGGAACATAATTCACCCCTCCACTTT.

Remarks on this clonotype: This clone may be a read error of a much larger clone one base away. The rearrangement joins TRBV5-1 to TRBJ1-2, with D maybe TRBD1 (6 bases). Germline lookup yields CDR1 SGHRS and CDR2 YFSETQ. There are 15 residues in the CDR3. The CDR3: CASSLHRTGNYGCTF. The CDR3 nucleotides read TGCGCCAGCAGTTTACATCGTACAGGGAACTATGGCTGCACCTTC.

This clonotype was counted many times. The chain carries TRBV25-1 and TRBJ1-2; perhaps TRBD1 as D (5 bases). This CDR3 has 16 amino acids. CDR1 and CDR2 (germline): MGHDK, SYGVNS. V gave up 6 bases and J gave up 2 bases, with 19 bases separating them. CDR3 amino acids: CASRLSQGPTNYGYTF. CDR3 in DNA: TGTGCCAGCAGACTTAGTCAGGGCCCTACCAACTATGGCTACACCTTC.

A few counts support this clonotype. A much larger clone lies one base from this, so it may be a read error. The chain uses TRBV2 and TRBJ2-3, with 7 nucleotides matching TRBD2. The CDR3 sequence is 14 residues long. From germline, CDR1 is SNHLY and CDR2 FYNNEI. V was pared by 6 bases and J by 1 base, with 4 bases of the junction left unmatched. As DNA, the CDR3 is TGTGCCAGCAGCTTCCGGGGGGGCACAGATACGCAGTATTTT. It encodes CASSFRGGTDTQYF.

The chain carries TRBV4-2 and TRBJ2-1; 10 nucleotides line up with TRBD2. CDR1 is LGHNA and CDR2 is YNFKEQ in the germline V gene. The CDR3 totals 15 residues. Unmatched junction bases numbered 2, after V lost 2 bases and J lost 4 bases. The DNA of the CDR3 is TGTGCCAGCAGCCAAACTAGCGGGGTTTACAATGAGCAGTTCTTC. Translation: CASSQTSGVYNEQFF.

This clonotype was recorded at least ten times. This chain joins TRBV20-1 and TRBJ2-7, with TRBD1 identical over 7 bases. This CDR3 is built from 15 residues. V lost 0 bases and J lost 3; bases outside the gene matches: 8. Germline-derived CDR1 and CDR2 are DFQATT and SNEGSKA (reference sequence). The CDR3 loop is CSARDSRGIDYEQYF. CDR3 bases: TGCAGTGCTAGAGATTCCAGGGGGATAGACTACGAGCAGTACTTC.

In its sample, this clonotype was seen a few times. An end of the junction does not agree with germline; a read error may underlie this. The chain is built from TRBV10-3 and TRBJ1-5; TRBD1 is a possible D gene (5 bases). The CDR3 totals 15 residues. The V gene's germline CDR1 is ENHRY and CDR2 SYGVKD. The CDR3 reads CASSYSGITHQPQHF. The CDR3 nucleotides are TGTGCCAGCAGTTACTCAGGGATTACTCATCAGCCCCAGCATTTT.

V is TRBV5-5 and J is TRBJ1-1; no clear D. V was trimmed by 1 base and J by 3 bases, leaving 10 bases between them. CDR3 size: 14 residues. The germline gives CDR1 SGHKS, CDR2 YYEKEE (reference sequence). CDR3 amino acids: CASSLSLKDTEAFF. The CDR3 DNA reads TGTGCCAGCAGCTTGTCCCTAAAGGACACTGAAGCTTTCTTT.

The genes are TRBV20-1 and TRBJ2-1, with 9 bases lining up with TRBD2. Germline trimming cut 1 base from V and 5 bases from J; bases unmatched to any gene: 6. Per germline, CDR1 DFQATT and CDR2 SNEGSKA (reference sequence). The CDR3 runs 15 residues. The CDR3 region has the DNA TGCAGTGCTAGAGGTGCGGGGGGGCCCCACAATGAGCAGTTCTTC. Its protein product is CSARGAGGPHNEQFF.

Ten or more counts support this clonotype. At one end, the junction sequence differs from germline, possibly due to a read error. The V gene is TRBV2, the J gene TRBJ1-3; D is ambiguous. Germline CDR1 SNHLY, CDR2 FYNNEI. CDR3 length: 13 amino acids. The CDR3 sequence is CASSGVSGNTIYF. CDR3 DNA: TGTGCCAGTAGTGGGGTCTCTGGAAACACCATATATTTT.

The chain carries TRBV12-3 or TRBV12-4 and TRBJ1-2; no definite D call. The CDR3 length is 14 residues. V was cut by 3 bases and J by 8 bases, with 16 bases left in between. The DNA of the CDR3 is TGTGCCAGCAGTTTTGATCGGACGGCGGGGGGCTACACCTTC. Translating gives CASSFDRTAGGYTF.

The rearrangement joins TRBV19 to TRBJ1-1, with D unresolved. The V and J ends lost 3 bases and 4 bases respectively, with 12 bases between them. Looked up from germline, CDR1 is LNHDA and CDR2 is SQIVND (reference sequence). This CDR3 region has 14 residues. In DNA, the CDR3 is TGTGCCAGTAGTATCTTGGGAAAGGTCACTGAAGCTTTCTTT. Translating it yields CASSILGKVTEAFF.